This T cell receptor beta chain was captured in a study of cytomegalovirus exposure and HLA in healthy donors. Findings of the study overall: The study flagged around 160 TCR beta chains as cytomegalovirus-associated. Later analysis showed most CMV-associated TCR beta chains appearing HLA-restricted. 16,951 TCR beta sequences were associated with HLA alleles at 0.05 false discovery rate in a later analysis.

The PCR had 60 Vbeta and 13 Jbeta primers. The repertoire was sequenced with immunoSEQ multiplex PCR; TCRdb's copy has only in-frame clones and lacks some. The sample yields around 31,000 clones, of which the top ten take up roughly 0.76%. As to this clone: Antigen unknown.

The CDR3 runs 15 residues. Germline CDR1 KGHSH, CDR2 LQKENI. V was trimmed by 0 bases and J by 6 bases, leaving 14 bases between them. The origin of this receptor is a man younger than 40 in good health and CMV-seronegative. The chain links TRBV18 to TRBJ1-1; D gene unclear. Sample: PBMCs. The CDR3 loop reads CASSPPSGWNSEAFF. For the CDR3, the DNA is TGTGCCAGCTCACCACCGTCGGGGTGGAATTCTGAAGCTTTCTTT.